This entry lists 26 T cell receptor beta chains sequenced from one sample in a study of blood T cell repertoires in COVID-19. TCRdb's table, derived via immunoSEQ multiplex PCR, lists solely in-frame clones and lacks some. The table includes approximately 200,000 clones, approximately 81% detected once. The sample was peripheral blood. All receptors derive from a person between 70 and 80 years old with COVID-19, enrolled during active disease.

The gene calls are TRBV27 and TRBJ1-6, with D maybe TRBD1 (6 bases). CDR3 size: 16 residues. V shed 5 bases and J shed 0 bases, with 11 bases lying between them. Germline CDR1 is MNHEY and CDR2 is SMNVEV (reference sequence). The CDR3 reads CASSRDRSSYNSPLHF. CDR3 nucleotide sequence: TGTGCCAGCAGTCGCGACAGGAGCTCCTATAATTCACCCCTCCACTTT.

The chain carries TRBV6-1 and TRBJ1-5; 7 nucleotides match TRBD1. Germline V lookup: CDR1 MNHNS, CDR2 SASEGT. This CDR3 spans 14 amino acids. With 3 bases clipped from V and 2 bases from J, the junction kept 1 base outside the gene matches. CDR3 in amino acids: CASSDRGGNQPQHF. DNA of the CDR3: TGTGCCAGCAGTGACAGGGGGGGCAATCAGCCCCAGCATTTT.

V and J are TRBV4-1 and TRBJ1-5; 9 bases align to TRBD1. This CDR3 is built from 15 residues. Germline V gives CDR1 MGHRA, CDR2 YSYEKL. V was clipped by 0 bases and J by 5 bases; unmatched bases: 2. CDR3 amino acids: CASSQDRQGDQPQHF. In DNA, the CDR3 is TGCGCCAGCAGCCAAGATCGACAGGGGGATCAGCCCCAGCATTTT.

The chain links TRBV10-3 to TRBJ2-7, with D tentatively TRBD1 (6 bases). The ends were cut back, 11 bases at V and 0 bases at J, with 14 bases in the middle. The germline V gene encodes CDR1 ENHRY and CDR2 SYGVKD. The CDR3 covers 13 residues. In DNA, the CDR3 is TGTGCCGGGTCAGGGGTGTTCTCCTACGAGCAGTACTTC. Residues: CAGSGVFSYEQYF.

In its sample, this clone was seen once. The CDR3 spells CASNRPGLGYNEQFF. CDR3 bases: TGTGCCAGCAACCGACCGGGACTAGGATACAATGAGCAGTTCTTC. This chain uses TRBV27 with TRBJ2-1, with TRBD2 matching over 8 bases. The V gene's germline CDR1 is MNHEY and CDR2 SMNVEV (reference sequence). CDR3 size: 15 residues. Losses at the gene ends were 7 bases for V and 4 bases for J; bases not matched to a gene: 9.

The table lists this clone with a few counts. The chain carries TRBV27 and TRBJ2-2, with 7 bases lining up with TRBD1. In germline, CDR1 is MNHEY, CDR2 SMNVEV (reference sequence). V lost 6 bases to trimming and J lost 0 bases; unmatched junction nucleotides: 4. The CDR3 runs to 15 residues. CDR3 loop: CASRAGTANTGELFF. The CDR3 nucleotides read TGTGCCAGCAGGGCCGGGACAGCGAACACCGGGGAGCTGTTTTTT.

This chain joins TRBV23-1 and TRBJ2-7, with D tentatively TRBD2 (6 bases). TRBV23-1 is recorded as an ORF, its role being uncertain. This CDR3 region has 20 residues. The V end was cut by 7 bases, the J end by 3 bases, with 34 bases between. The CDR3 coding sequence is TGCGCCAGCACTAGCGTCCTCGGAACGCTCGGGGCGGAGAGAGTCTACGAGCAGTACTTC. This translates into CASTSVLGTLGAERVYEQYF.

This chain joins TRBV20-1 and TRBJ2-7; D not certain. The ends were cut back, 3 bases at V and 0 bases at J, with 9 bases in the middle. The CDR3 has 13 amino acids. Germline V gives CDR1 DFQATT, CDR2 SNEGSKA (reference sequence). The CDR3 DNA follows: TGCAGTGCTAGTCCTCCGAGCTCCTACGAGCAGTACTTC. This encodes CSASPPSSYEQYF.

The chain couples TRBV7-2 to TRBJ2-2; possible D gene TRBD2, 7 bases. CDR1 and CDR2 from the germline V gene are SGHTA and FQGNSA. The CDR3 sequence is 15 residues long. V was cut by 6 bases and J by 4 bases, with 15 bases left in between. The CDR3 loop is CASRPGGAGTGELFF. The CDR3 DNA reads as TGTGCCAGCAGACCTGGGGGGGCCGGCACCGGGGAGCTGTTTTTT.

The chain is built from TRBV11-2 and TRBJ1-4, with TRBD1 identical over 10 bases. Germline V gene data show CDR1 as SGHAT and CDR2 as FQNNGV. The CDR3 has 18 residues. V trimming: 0 bases; J trimming: 4 bases; junction bases outside the gene matches: 8. CDR3 sequence reads: CASSLDPDRGTYNEKLFF. Here the CDR3 DNA reads TGTGCCAGCAGCTTAGATCCGGACAGGGGGACGTATAATGAAAAACTGTTTTTT.

This clone was found once. V usage is TRBV7-3 and J usage is TRBJ2-5, with 8 bases identical to TRBD1. This CDR3 is built from 16 residues. V lost 5 bases, J lost 8 bases, and 16 bases stayed unmatched. CDR1 is SGHTA, CDR2 FQGTGA, per germline. The CDR3 region is CASSVDRGQGWVTQYF. CDR3 nucleotides: TGTGCCAGCAGCGTCGACAGGGGCCAGGGGTGGGTAACCCAGTACTTC.

The J gene is TRBJ2-3, the V gene TRBV28; D is unclear. V was shortened by 4 bases and J by 6 bases, with 8 bases between the two germline ends. CDR1 and CDR2 (germline): MDHEN, SYDVKM. The CDR3 extends over 12 amino acids. This CDR3 reads CASSSLLDTQYF. The CDR3 DNA reads as TGTGCCAGCAGTTCTTTGTTGGATACGCAGTATTTT.

The V and J genes are TRBV5-1 and TRBJ2-1, with TRBD2 matching over 13 bases. The CDR3 consists of 17 residues. From germline, CDR1 is SGHRS and CDR2 YFSETQ. Germline trimming cut 5 bases from V and 0 bases from J; bases unmatched to any gene: 5. The chain's CDR3 is CASRMTSGGSSYNEQFF. In DNA form, the CDR3 reads TGCGCCAGCAGAATGACTAGCGGGGGGAGCTCCTACAATGAGCAGTTCTTC. The full variable domain, with the rest looked up from reference TRBV5-1 and TRBJ2-1, is KAGVTQTPRYLIKTRGQQVTLSCSPISGHRSVSWYQQTPGQGLQFLFEYFSETQRNKGNFPGRFSGRQFSNSRSEMNVSTLELGDSALYLCASRMTSGGSSYNEQFFGPGTRLTVL.

V gene TRBV11-2 combines with J gene TRBJ2-5, with 11 bases matching TRBD2. V shed 5 bases and J 2 bases; nucleotides not matched to a gene: 7. There are 16 residues in the CDR3. CDR1 and CDR2 from the germline V gene are SGHAT and FQNNGV. Here the CDR3 DNA reads TGTGCCAGCAGCAATCTGACTAGCGGGGCACAAGAGACCCAGTACTTC. This translates into CASSNLTSGAQETQYF.

The chain combines TRBV5-1 with TRBJ1-1; TRBD1 matches 7 bases. There are 13 residues in the CDR3. Per germline, CDR1 SGHRS and CDR2 YFSETQ. V shed 5 bases and J 0 bases; nucleotides not matched to a gene: 1. The DNA of the CDR3 is TGCGCCAGCAGAACAGGGGTGAACACTGAAGCTTTCTTT. Translated: CASRTGVNTEAFF.

The chain links TRBV15 to TRBJ2-6; tentative D call: TRBD2 (5 bases). The CDR3 runs to 15 residues. V was shortened by 3 bases and J by 4 bases, with 10 bases between the two germline ends. Germline V lookup: CDR1 LNHNV, CDR2 YYDKDF (reference sequence). The CDR3, as DNA: TGTGCCACCAGCAGCCCGGGGTACGGGGCCAACGTCCTGACTTTC. This translates into CATSSPGYGANVLTF. Complete variable domain (other parts from reference TRBV15 and TRBJ2-6): DAMVIQNPRYQVTQFGKPVTLSCSQTLNHNVMYWYQQKSSQAPKLLFHYYDKDFNNEADTPDNFQSRRPNTSFCFLDIRSPGLGDTAMYLCATSSPGYGANVLTFGAGSRLTVL.

The V and J genes are TRBV5-1 and TRBJ1-3; a possible D gene is TRBD1 (5 bases). CDR3 length: 14 amino acids. The germline CDR1 and CDR2 sequences are SGHRS and YFSETQ. Trimming pared 0 bases from V and 8 bases from J, leaving 12 bases between. The CDR3 here is CASSLAAGRDTIYF. For the CDR3, the DNA is TGCGCCAGCAGCTTGGCGGCAGGCAGGGACACCATATATTTT.

This clone was seen a few times. V is TRBV10-3 and J is TRBJ2-7; 14 nucleotides agree with TRBD2. The trim removed 6 bases at V and 0 bases at J, leaving 10 bases unmatched. The CDR3 consists of 18 residues. The germline V gene has CDR1 ENHRY and CDR2 SYGVKD. This CDR3 is CAISSGLAGGPSSYEQYF. CDR3 coding DNA: TGTGCCATCAGCTCCGGACTAGCGGGAGGACCTAGCTCCTACGAGCAGTACTTC.

The rearrangement uses TRBV5-1 and TRBJ1-3, with TRBD1 identical over 7 bases. CDR1 is SGHRS and CDR2 is YFSETQ in the germline V gene. J gave up 4 bases and V 0 bases, and 10 bases lay outside the gene matches. The CDR3 has 17 amino acids. The CDR3 loop is CASSLDGTVGSGNTIYF. CDR3 coding DNA: TGCGCCAGCAGCTTGGACGGGACAGTGGGGTCCGGAAACACCATATATTTT.

The chain couples TRBV19 to TRBJ2-1, with TRBD2 identical over 10 bases. There are 15 residues in the CDR3. Germline V gene sequence: CDR1 LNHDA, CDR2 SQIVND (reference sequence). V shed 1 base and J 5 bases; nucleotides not matched to a gene: 2. CDR3 coding DNA: TGTGCCAGTAGTATAGCCAGCGGGGGGGACAATGAGCAGTTCTTC. Protein sequence: CASSIASGGDNEQFF. Complete variable domain (other parts from reference TRBV19 and TRBJ2-1): DGGITQSPKYLFRKEGQNVTLSCEQNLNHDAMYWYRQDPGQGLRLIYYSQIVNDFQKGDIAEGYSVSREKKESFPLTVTSAQKNPTAFYLCASSIASGGDNEQFFGPGTRLTVL.

In its sample, this clone was seen once. The chain couples TRBV5-6 to TRBJ2-3; D is unclear. The germline gives CDR1 SGHDT, CDR2 YYEEEE. V lost 4 bases to trimming and J lost 9 bases, with 12 bases between them. The CDR3 length is 12 residues. The CDR3 coding sequence is TGTGCCAGCAGCCACGCAAGCAGGACGCAGTATTTT. Its translation: CASSHASRTQYF.

This sequence joins TRBV27 and TRBJ1-2; D unclear. The germline V gene encodes CDR1 MNHEY and CDR2 SMNVEV (reference sequence). The V end lost 5 bases, the J end lost 3 bases, and 10 bases lay between the germline ends. This CDR3 is 13 amino acids long. The CDR3 DNA is TGTGCCAGCAGTGCCCGGTCGGACTATGGCTACACCTTC. Protein: CASSARSDYGYTF.

V is TRBV12-3 or TRBV12-4 and J is TRBJ1-5; no clear D gene. The CDR3 runs to 12 residues. The V gene lost 2 bases and the J gene lost 7 bases, with 6 bases spanning the gap. Here the CDR3 DNA reads TGTGCCAGCAGTTTAATGGGCCAGCCCCAGCATTTT. Translating it yields CASSLMGQPQHF.

The chain has TRBV29-1 and TRBJ1-1; D unresolved. The germline CDR1 and CDR2 sequences are SQVTM and ANQGSEA. Trimming stripped 6 bases from V and 8 bases from J, with 19 bases between. This CDR3 is built from 13 residues. The CDR3 DNA sequence: TGCAGCGTCGTTATTCTACGAGGCGAGGAAGCTTTCTTT. It encodes CSVVILRGEEAFF.

The chain joins TRBV9 to TRBJ2-1; 12 bases align to TRBD2. The V gene's germline CDR1 is SGDLS and CDR2 YYNGEE. V shed 2 bases and J 9 bases; nucleotides not matched to a gene: 12. There are 17 residues in the CDR3. The CDR3 DNA is TGTGCCAGCAGCGTTCTGTCCGGGACTAGCGGGCCTGGTGAGCAGTTCTTC. This sequence encodes CASSVLSGTSGPGEQFF.

The J gene is TRBJ2-3, the V gene TRBV9; D is possibly TRBD2 (5 bases). V was pared by 7 bases and J by 5 bases, with 11 bases between. The length of the CDR3 is 12 residues. Germline loops: CDR1 SGDLS, CDR2 YYNGEE. The CDR3, as DNA: TGTGCCAGCGGGAGAGTCGAAGATACGCAGTATTTT. Encoded protein: CASGRVEDTQYF.